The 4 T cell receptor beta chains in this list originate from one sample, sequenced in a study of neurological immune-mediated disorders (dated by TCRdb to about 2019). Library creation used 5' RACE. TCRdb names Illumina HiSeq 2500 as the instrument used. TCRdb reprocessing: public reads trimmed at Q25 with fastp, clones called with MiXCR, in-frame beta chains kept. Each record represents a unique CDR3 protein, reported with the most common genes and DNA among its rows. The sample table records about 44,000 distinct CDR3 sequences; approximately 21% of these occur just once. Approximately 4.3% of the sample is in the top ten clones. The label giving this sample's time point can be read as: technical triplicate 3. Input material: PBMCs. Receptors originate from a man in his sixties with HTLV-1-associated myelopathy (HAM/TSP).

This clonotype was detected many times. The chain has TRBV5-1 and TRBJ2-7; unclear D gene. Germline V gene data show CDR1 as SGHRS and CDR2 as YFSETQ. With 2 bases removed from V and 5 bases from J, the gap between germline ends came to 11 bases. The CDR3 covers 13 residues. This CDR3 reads CASSLGMGDEQYF. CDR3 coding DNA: TGCGCCAGCAGCTTAGGGATGGGCGACGAGCAGTACTTC. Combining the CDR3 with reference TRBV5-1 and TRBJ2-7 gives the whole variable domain KAGVTQTPRYLIKTRGQQVTLSCSPISGHRSVSWYQQTPGQGLQFLFEYFSETQRNKGNFPGRFSGRQFSNSRSEMNVSTLELGDSALYLCASSLGMGDEQYFGPGTRLTVT.

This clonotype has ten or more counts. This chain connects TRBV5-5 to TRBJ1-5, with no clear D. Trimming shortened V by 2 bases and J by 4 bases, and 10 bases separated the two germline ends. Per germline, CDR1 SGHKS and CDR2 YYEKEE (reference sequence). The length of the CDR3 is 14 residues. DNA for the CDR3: TGTGCCAGCAGCTTATTAGTAGAGAATCAGCCCCAGCATTTT. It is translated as CASSLLVENQPQHF.

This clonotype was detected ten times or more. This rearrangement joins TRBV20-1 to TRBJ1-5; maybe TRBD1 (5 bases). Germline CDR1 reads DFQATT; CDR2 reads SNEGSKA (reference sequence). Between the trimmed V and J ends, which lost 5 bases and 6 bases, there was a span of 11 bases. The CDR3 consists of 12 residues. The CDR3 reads CSAHQGGQPQHF. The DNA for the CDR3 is TGCAGTGCTCACCAGGGCGGTCAGCCCCAGCATTTT.

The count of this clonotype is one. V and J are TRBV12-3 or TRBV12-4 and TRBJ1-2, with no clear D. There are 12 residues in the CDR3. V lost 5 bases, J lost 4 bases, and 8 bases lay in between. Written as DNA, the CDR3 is TGTGCCAGCAGTCTGGGTCCCTATGGCTACACCTTC. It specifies CASSLGPYGYTF.